The T cell receptor beta chain described here comes from a study of read filtering for tumor transcriptome and immune sequencing. Study-level information: Revised staging placed roughly 8 patients in R-ISS I, some 17 in II, about seven in III. Per sample, TCR-region reads ranged about 4.05 to 11 million by IR-seq, roughly 80 to 1273 by RNA-seq.

The CDR3 consists of 18 residues. Trimming removed 5 bases from V and 1 base from J, with 21 bases in between. Molecular barcoded adaptors covering alpha/delta and beta/gamma chains were used on roughly 400 ng RNA. Using its own MiXCR run on the reads, TCRdb lists one record per CDR3 protein. The profile shows 100,000 to 150,000 distinct CDR3 sequences, over 10% of them singletons. Many counts were recorded for this clonotype. Material: a population of CD138-negative cells sorted from bone marrow. The origin of this receptor is a donor over 35 with multiple myeloma. The rearrangement links TRBV12-3 or TRBV12-4 to TRBJ2-1, with D tentatively TRBD2 (7 bases). CDR3 in DNA: TGTGCCAGCAGTACAAAGACGGGGGGCCATCGGTCCTACAATGAGCAGTTCTTC. It specifies CASSTKTGGHRSYNEQFF.